This T cell receptor beta chain was identified during a study of blood T cell repertoires in COVID-19. Background on the study: Spain, Italy and the United States supplied samples that represented acute and convalescent COVID-19. Sources were T cells, B-cell-depleted T cells, or PBMCs; the material itself was cDNA or gDNA.

Germline lookup yields CDR1 MDHEN and CDR2 SYDVKM. J lost 0 bases, V lost 5 bases, and 6 bases had no gene match. CDR3 length: 17 amino acids. Authors' data handling: Amplified reference gene primers provided the basis for estimating nucleated cell counts. Generated by immunoSEQ multiplex PCR, the TCRdb table keeps only in-frame clones and is missing some. V, J and clone size derive from that table, while D and trimming were established from the DNA sequence. The data show 120,000 to 150,000 clones, with 85% seen just once and about 3.1% held by the top ten. Sequencing used peripheral blood. The receptor was isolated from a middle-aged woman with active or convalescent COVID-19. The chain employs TRBV28 and TRBJ1-6; 8 nucleotides match TRBD1. The chain's CDR3 is CASSRRTGSSYNSPLHF. CDR3 coding DNA: TGTGCCAGCAGTCGCCGGACAGGGAGCTCCTATAATTCACCCCTCCACTTT.